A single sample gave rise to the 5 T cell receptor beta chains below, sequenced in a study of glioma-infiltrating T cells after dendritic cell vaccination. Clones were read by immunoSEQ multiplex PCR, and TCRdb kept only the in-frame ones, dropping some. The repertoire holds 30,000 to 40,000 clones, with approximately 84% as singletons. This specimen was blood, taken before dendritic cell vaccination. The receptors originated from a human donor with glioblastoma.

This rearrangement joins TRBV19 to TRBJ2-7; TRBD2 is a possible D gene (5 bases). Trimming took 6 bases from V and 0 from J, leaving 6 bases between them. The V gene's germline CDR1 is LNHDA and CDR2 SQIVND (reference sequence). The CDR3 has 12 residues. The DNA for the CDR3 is TGTGCCAGTAGGGGGAGCTCCTACGAGCAGTACTTC. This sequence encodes CASRGSSYEQYF.

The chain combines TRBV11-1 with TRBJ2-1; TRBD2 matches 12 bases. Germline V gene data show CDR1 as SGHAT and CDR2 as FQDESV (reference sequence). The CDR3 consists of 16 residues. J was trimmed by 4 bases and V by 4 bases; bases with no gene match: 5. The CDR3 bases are TGTGCCAGCAGCTCTCCTGGGACTAGCGGGTACAATGAGCAGTTCTTC. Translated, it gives CASSSPGTSGYNEQFF. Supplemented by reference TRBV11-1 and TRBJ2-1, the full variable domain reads EAEVAQSPRYKITEKSQAVAFWCDPISGHATLYWYRQILGQGPELLVQFQDESVVDDSQLPKDRFSAERLKGVDSTLKIQPAELGDSAMYLCASSSPGTSGYNEQFFGPGTRLTVL.

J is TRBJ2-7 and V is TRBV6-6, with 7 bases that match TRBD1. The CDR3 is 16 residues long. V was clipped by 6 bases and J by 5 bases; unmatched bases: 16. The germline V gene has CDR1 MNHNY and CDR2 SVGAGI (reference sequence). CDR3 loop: CASSARRQGTDHEQYF. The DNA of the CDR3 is TGTGCCAGCAGCGCCCGGCGACAGGGTACAGACCACGAGCAGTACTTC.

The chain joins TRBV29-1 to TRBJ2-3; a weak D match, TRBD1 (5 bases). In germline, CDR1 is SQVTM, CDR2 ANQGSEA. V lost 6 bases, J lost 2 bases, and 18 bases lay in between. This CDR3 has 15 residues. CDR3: CSVPLGAIFTDTQYF. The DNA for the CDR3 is TGCAGCGTGCCTCTAGGGGCCATCTTCACAGATACGCAGTATTTT.

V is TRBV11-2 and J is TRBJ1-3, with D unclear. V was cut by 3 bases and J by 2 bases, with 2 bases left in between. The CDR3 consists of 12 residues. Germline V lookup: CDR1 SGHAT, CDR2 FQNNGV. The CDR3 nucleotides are TGTGCCAGCAGCTTCACTGGAAACACCATATATTTT. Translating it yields CASSFTGNTIYF. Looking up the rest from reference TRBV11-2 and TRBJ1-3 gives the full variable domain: EAGVAQSPRYKIIEKRQSVAFWCNPISGHATLYWYQQILGQGPKLLIQFQNNGVVDDSQLPKDRFSAERLKGVDSTLKIQPAKLEDSAVYLCASSFTGNTIYFGEGSWLTVV.